This T cell receptor (beta chain) was sequenced for a study of cytomegalovirus exposure and HLA in healthy donors. Whole-study results and caveats: A previous analysis found most TCR beta V segments productive roughly 87% or roughly 30% of the time. Researchers reported that a few CMV-associated chains were confirmed in vitro as CMV antigen-specific. TCR association rates varied by HLA locus in a later analysis, with DRB1 highest and HLA-C lowest.

The CDR3 consists of 13 residues. V shed 5 bases, J shed 13 bases, and the junction held 8 bases outside the gene matches. CDR1 is MNHEY and CDR2 is SVGAGI in the germline V gene. Notes on this clone: Its antigen is currently unknown.

60 Vbeta and 13 Jbeta primers were used in PCR. Clones were read by immunoSEQ multiplex PCR, and TCRdb kept only the in-frame ones, dropping some. The data hold tens of thousands of clones, with approximately 80% observed a single time. The chain joins TRBV6-5 to TRBJ2-2; 9 positions agree with TRBD1. Sequenced sample: PBMCs. The receptor comes from a man between 18 and 35 years old in good health and CMV-seronegative. The CDR3 loop reads CASSPSTGGWLFF. The CDR3 DNA reads as TGTGCCAGCAGTCCCTCCACAGGGGGCTGGCTGTTTTTT.